One T cell receptor beta chain is described in this entry. The data were obtained in a study of cytomegalovirus exposure and HLA in healthy donors. It was with 60 Vbeta and 13 Jbeta primers that the PCR ran. Sequencing was performed with immunoSEQ multiplex PCR; in TCRdb, only in-frame clones are kept and a portion is missing. The sample lists some 150,000 clones; 72% were seen once. The receptor was isolated from a man aged 50 to 59 in good health and CMV-seropositive. Material for sequencing was PBMCs.

CDR3 bases: TGTGCCAGCAGCTGGGACAGGGCCGAGTACACTGAAGCTTTCTTT. This gives the protein CASSWDRAEYTEAFF. The chain is built from TRBV5-6 and TRBJ1-1; 9 positions agree with TRBD1. With V trimmed by 3 bases and J by 3 bases, 6 bases remained unmatched. This CDR3 region has 15 residues. Germline V gene sequence: CDR1 SGHDT, CDR2 YYEEEE.